The 28 T cell receptor beta chains presented below share a single source sample, sequenced in a study of shared clonotypes between healthy human individuals. Profiled with immunoSEQ multiplex PCR; TCRdb holds only in-frame clones, not every one. This table has about 1.1 million clones, more than 75% appearing once. The material sequenced was memory CD4+ T cells from PBMCs. Subset defined: CD45RA-negative fraction. These TCRs come from a man between 18 and 35 years old in good health. Some clones in this sample may be carry-over from other donors' samples.

For this clone: This sample also contains other DNA sequences that code for the same CDR3. The rearrangement uses TRBV9 and TRBJ1-3; the D gene is possibly TRBD1 (5 bases). Trimming pared 4 bases from V and 0 bases from J, leaving 11 bases between. Germline CDR1 is SGDLS and CDR2 is YYNGEE. This CDR3 region has 15 residues. CDR3 DNA: TGTGCCAGCAGCCCGGGACGGAGCTCTGGAAACACCATATATTTT. Its protein product is CASSPGRSSGNTIYF. Drawing the rest from reference TRBV9 and TRBJ1-3, the complete variable domain is DSGVTQTPKHLITATGQRVTLRCSPRSGDLSVYWYQQSLDQGLQFLIQYYNGEERAKGNILERFSAQQFPDLHSELNLSSLELGDSALYFCASSPGRSSGNTIYFGEGSWLTVV.

The chain is built from TRBV5-1 and TRBJ2-1; D remains unclear. Germline V gene sequence: CDR1 SGHRS, CDR2 YFSETQ. Trimming stripped 1 base from V and 2 bases from J, with 7 bases between. CDR3 length: 14 amino acids. Here the CDR3 reads CASSLIAAYNEQFF. The CDR3 region has the DNA TGCGCCAGCAGCTTGATCGCAGCCTACAATGAGCAGTTCTTC.

This clone has just a few counts. The chain carries TRBV5-6 and TRBJ2-7, with D uncertain. V was clipped by 4 bases and J by 1 base, with 9 bases between them. Per germline, CDR1 SGHDT and CDR2 YYEEEE. This CDR3 contains 13 residues. In DNA form, the CDR3 reads TGTGCCAGCAGCCCTACACCTTCCTACGAGCAGTACTTC. Protein: CASSPTPSYEQYF. Using reference TRBV5-6 and TRBJ2-7 for the parts outside the CDR3, the full variable domain is DAGVTQSPTHLIKTRGQQVTLRCSPKSGHDTVSWYQQALGQGPQFIFQYYEEEERQRGNFPDRFSGHQFPNYSSELNVNALLLGDSALYLCASSPTPSYEQYFGPGTRLTVT.

The J gene is TRBJ2-1, the V gene TRBV28; TRBD2 matches 14 bases. The CDR3 totals 20 residues. The V gene end was trimmed by 7 bases and the J gene end by 1 base; junction bases not matched to a gene: 15. Germline V gene lookup returns CDR1 MDHEN and CDR2 SYDVKM. CDR3 loop: CASNPPPGTSGSQSYNEQFF. The CDR3 DNA is TGTGCCAGCAATCCCCCCCCCGGGACTAGCGGGAGTCAGTCCTACAATGAGCAGTTCTTC.

V usage is TRBV12-5 and J usage is TRBJ2-5, with D unclear. V lost 5 bases and J 5 bases, leaving 9 bases between the germline ends. There are 12 residues in the CDR3. Germline V lookup: CDR1 LGHNT, CDR2 FRNRAP. Here the CDR3 reads CASGDLGETQYF. As DNA, the CDR3 is TGTGCTAGTGGTGACCTTGGGGAGACCCAGTACTTC. The complete variable domain, with remaining parts taken from reference TRBV12-5 and TRBJ2-5, reads DARVTQTPRHKVTEMGQEVTMRCQPILGHNTVFWYRQTMMQGLELLAYFRNRAPLDDSGMPKDRFSAEMPDATLATLKIQPSEPRDSAVYFCASGDLGETQYFGPGTRLLVL.

The gene calls are TRBV6-5 and TRBJ2-7, with TRBD1 identical over 8 bases. V shed 6 bases and J 2 bases; nucleotides not matched to a gene: 6. Looked up from germline, CDR1 is MNHEY and CDR2 is SVGAGI. CDR3 length: 14 residues. The CDR3 sequence: CASREDRAPYEQYF. The DNA for the CDR3 is TGTGCCAGCAGAGAGGACAGGGCGCCCTACGAGCAGTACTTC.

This clone was seen only a few times. V gene TRBV27 combines with J gene TRBJ2-7; 7 bases are a match to TRBD2. V lost 1 base, J lost 2 bases, and 11 bases stayed unmatched. This CDR3 region has 17 residues. Germline values: CDR1 MNHEY, CDR2 SMNVEV (reference sequence). DNA of the CDR3: TGTGCCAGCAGTTTATACCCCCCCCGCGGGAGCCCCTACGAGCAGTACTTC. It translates to CASSLYPPRGSPYEQYF.

The chain recombines TRBV11-2 with TRBJ2-1; D gene ambiguous. Germline V CDR1 and CDR2: SGHAT, FQNNGV. CDR3 length equals 14 residues. V shed 2 bases and J shed 1 base, with 6 bases lying between them. The CDR3 region has the DNA TGTGCCAGCAGCTTACGATTGTCCTACAATGAGCAGTTCTTC. This gives the protein CASSLRLSYNEQFF. The full variable domain, rest sourced from reference TRBV11-2 and TRBJ2-1, is EAGVAQSPRYKIIEKRQSVAFWCNPISGHATLYWYQQILGQGPKLLIQFQNNGVVDDSQLPKDRFSAERLKGVDSTLKIQPAKLEDSAVYLCASSLRLSYNEQFFGPGTRLTVL.

This clone came up a few times. The chain combines TRBV4-1 with TRBJ1-5; D gene unclear. Germline V gene sequence: CDR1 MGHRA, CDR2 YSYEKL. V was trimmed by 1 base and J by 4 bases, leaving 17 bases between them. This CDR3 has 17 amino acids. Here the CDR3 reads CASSQVDMGFMNQPQHF. CDR3 bases: TGCGCCAGCAGCCAAGTAGATATGGGATTCATGAATCAGCCCCAGCATTTT.

The chain uses TRBV28 and TRBJ2-7, with no clear D. From germline, CDR1 is MDHEN and CDR2 SYDVKM. The CDR3 covers 15 residues. Between the trimmed V and J ends, which lost 2 bases and 0 bases, there was a span of 11 bases. CDR3 sequence reads: CASSLVRVGSYEQYF. The DNA of the CDR3 is TGTGCCAGCAGTTTAGTTAGGGTCGGCTCCTACGAGCAGTACTTC. The complete variable domain, with remaining parts taken from reference TRBV28 and TRBJ2-7, reads DVKVTQSSRYLVKRTGEKVFLECVQDMDHENMFWYRQDPGLGLRLIYFSYDVKMKEKGDIPEGYSVSREKKERFSLILESASTNQTSMYLCASSLVRVGSYEQYFGPGTRLTVT.

The gene calls are TRBV7-6 and TRBJ1-6; 8 bases fit TRBD1. The CDR3 length is 14 residues. With 6 bases clipped from V and 10 bases from J, the junction kept 8 bases outside the gene matches. Germline CDR1 reads SGHVS; CDR2 reads FNYEAQ. DNA of the CDR3: TGTGCCAGCAGTTATACAGGGGGAGGATCACCCCTCCACTTT. Protein sequence: CASSYTGGGSPLHF. The full variable domain, its missing parts supplied by reference TRBV7-6 and TRBJ1-6, is GAGVSQSPRYKVTKRGQDVALRCDPISGHVSLYWYRQALGQGPEFLTYFNYEAQQDKSGLPNDRFSAERPEGSISTLTIQRTEQRDSAMYRCASSYTGGGSPLHFGNGTRLTVT.

V and J are TRBV6-5 and TRBJ2-1; TRBD1 might be the D (6 bases). Germline CDR1 is MNHEY and CDR2 is SVGAGI. The CDR3 is 13 residues long. Trimming shortened V by 7 bases and J by 1 base, and 8 bases separated the two germline ends. The CDR3 protein is CASTQGSYNEQFF. The DNA of the CDR3 is TGTGCCAGCACCCAGGGGTCCTACAATGAGCAGTTCTTC.

J is TRBJ2-2 and V is TRBV5-1; D could derive from TRBD1 or TRBD2 (5 bases each). Trimming took off 0 bases at V and 5 bases at J, with 11 bases between the two ends. The CDR3 covers 15 residues. Germline V CDR1 and CDR2: SGHRS, YFSETQ. This CDR3 is CASSLDGGRTGELFF. The DNA of the CDR3 is TGCGCCAGCAGCTTGGATGGGGGACGAACCGGGGAGCTGTTTTTT.

The rearrangement links TRBV28 to TRBJ2-7; the D gene is possibly TRBD1 (7 bases). V was pared by 10 bases and J by 7 bases, with 20 bases between. Per the germline V gene, CDR1 is MDHEN and CDR2 is SYDVKM. The CDR3 loop spans 13 amino acids. CDR3 region: CAILPGGGGEQYF. In DNA form, the CDR3 reads TGTGCCATCCTACCCGGAGGGGGCGGAGAGCAGTACTTC.

V usage is TRBV10-3 and J usage is TRBJ2-7; D possibly uses TRBD1 or TRBD2 (5 bases each). This CDR3 is 15 amino acids long. Germline lookup yields CDR1 ENHRY and CDR2 SYGVKD. The ends were cut back, 0 bases at V and 3 bases at J, with 12 bases in the middle. The CDR3 region is CAISESGTVNYEQYF. The CDR3 nucleotides read TGTGCCATCAGTGAGTCGGGGACGGTGAACTACGAGCAGTACTTC.

This chain joins TRBV4-1 and TRBJ1-1; no clear D. The CDR3 loop spans 16 amino acids. Trimming pared 1 base from V and 1 base from J, leaving 13 bases between. CDR1 and CDR2 (germline): MGHRA, YSYEKL. CDR3 bases: TGCGCCAGCAGCCAAGGGTGGGGTCGAAAGAACACTGAAGCTTTCTTT. Translation gives CASSQGWGRKNTEAFF.

A note on this clone: Other DNA sequences in the sample encode the same CDR3. Written as DNA, the CDR3 is TGTGCCAGCAGCTTAGGACAGTCCTACGAGCAGTACTTC. This encodes CASSLGQSYEQYF. The chain carries TRBV11-3 and TRBJ2-7; possible D gene TRBD1, 5 bases. This CDR3 has 13 amino acids. Trimming took off 1 base at V and 1 base at J, with 5 bases between the two ends. Germline V gives CDR1 SGHNT, CDR2 YENEEA. Full variable domain (rest looked up from reference TRBV11-3 and TRBJ2-7): EAGVVQSPRYKIIEKKQPVAFWCNPISGHNTLYWYLQNLGQGPELLIRYENEEAVDDSQLPKDRFSAERLKGVDSTLKIQPAELGDSAVYLCASSLGQSYEQYFGPGTRLTVT.

The rearrangement joins TRBV2 to TRBJ1-5; D unresolved. The CDR3 is made up of 15 amino acids. With 3 bases removed from V and 1 base from J, the gap between germline ends came to 10 bases. The germline V gene encodes CDR1 SNHLY and CDR2 FYNNEI. CDR3 bases: TGTGCCAGCAGTGATAGGACGGGGAGCAATCAGCCCCAGCATTTT. Its translation is CASSDRTGSNQPQHF.

This chain connects TRBV2 to TRBJ1-2; D is unclear. CDR3 length equals 13 residues. V was shortened by 3 bases and J by 2 bases, with 7 bases between the two germline ends. From germline, CDR1 is SNHLY and CDR2 FYNNEI. This CDR3 is CASSDEGNYGYTF. CDR3 bases: TGTGCCAGCAGTGACGAGGGCAACTATGGCTACACCTTC.

The genes are TRBV5-1 and TRBJ2-1, with 9 bases matching TRBD2. Trimming at V came to 6 bases and at J to 3 bases, leaving 10 bases not matched to a gene. The CDR3 has 16 amino acids. The V gene's germline CDR1 is SGHRS and CDR2 YFSETQ. CDR3 sequence: CASNPRAGGLYNEQFF. CDR3 nucleotides: TGCGCCAGCAACCCACGAGCGGGGGGTCTCTACAATGAGCAGTTCTTC.

Concerning this clone itself: Within the sample, other DNA sequences also encode this same CDR3. CDR3 loop: CASSERGPDTQYF. DNA of the CDR3: TGTGCCAGCAGTGAACGAGGCCCAGATACGCAGTATTTT. The V and J genes are TRBV6-1 and TRBJ2-3; D unclear. With 2 bases removed from V and 4 bases from J, the gap between germline ends came to 7 bases. The CDR3 is made up of 13 amino acids. The germline CDR1 and CDR2 sequences are MNHNS and SASEGT.

This sequence joins TRBV28 and TRBJ1-3, with TRBD1 matching 8 bases. This CDR3 comprises 15 residues. Trimming removed 7 bases from V and 3 bases from J; junction bases left unmatched: 8. The germline CDR1 and CDR2 sequences are MDHEN and SYDVKM. This CDR3 is CASKSQGAGGNTIYF. The CDR3 DNA follows: TGTGCCAGCAAGAGCCAGGGGGCAGGTGGAAACACCATATATTTT. Combining the CDR3 with reference TRBV28 and TRBJ1-3 gives the whole variable domain DVKVTQSSRYLVKRTGEKVFLECVQDMDHENMFWYRQDPGLGLRLIYFSYDVKMKEKGDIPEGYSVSREKKERFSLILESASTNQTSMYLCASKSQGAGGNTIYFGEGSWLTVV.

This clone showed up just a few times. This likely traces to a read error, being one base from a far larger clone. V usage is TRBV30 and J usage is TRBJ1-2; 7 positions agree with TRBD1. CDR1 GTSNPN and CDR2 SVGIG come from the germline V gene (reference sequence). The CDR3 loop spans 16 amino acids. V gave up 1 base and J gave up 3 bases; unmatched junction bases: 11. CDR3: CAWSANPQGTHYGYTF. The CDR3 DNA is TGTGCCTGGAGTGCCAACCCACAGGGGACTCACTATGGCTACACCTTC.

The rearrangement joins TRBV6-1 to TRBJ2-3; TRBD1 or TRBD2 may be the D gene (5 bases each). The V gene lost 8 bases and the J gene lost 2 bases, with 5 bases spanning the gap. Germline values: CDR1 MNHNS, CDR2 SASEGT. The CDR3 has 11 amino acids. The CDR3 region is CASGTTDTQYF. CDR3 DNA sequence: TGTGCCAGCGGGACCACAGATACGCAGTATTTT.

Points on this clone: A read error is possible here, since a much larger clone lies one base away. This chain uses TRBV10-2 with TRBJ1-4; D unclear. There are 14 residues in the CDR3. The germline V gene encodes CDR1 WSHSY and CDR2 SAAADI. The CDR3 DNA sequence: TGCGCCAACAGTGTTCGGGCGGCCGGTGAAAAACTGTTTTTT. It specifies CANSVRAAGEKLFF.

This clone was picked up a small number of times. The genes are TRBV4-2 and TRBJ1-1, with D perhaps matching TRBD1 (6 bases). In germline, CDR1 is LGHNA, CDR2 YNFKEQ. The V end was cut by 1 base, the J end by 3 bases, with 12 bases between. CDR3 length: 15 residues. The CDR3 region is CASSQVLQGYTEAFF. Here the CDR3 DNA reads TGTGCCAGCAGCCAAGTCTTACAGGGTTACACTGAAGCTTTCTTT.

The gene calls are TRBV6-6 and TRBJ2-5, with TRBD1 matching over 7 bases. From germline, CDR1 is MNHNY and CDR2 SVGAGI (reference sequence). V lost 3 bases to trimming and J lost 2 bases; unmatched junction nucleotides: 3. This CDR3 is built from 14 residues. CDR3 amino acids: CASSYQTGQETQYF. In nucleotides, the CDR3 is TGTGCCAGCAGTTATCAGACAGGGCAAGAGACCCAGTACTTC.

V is TRBV6-1 and J is TRBJ2-2; 7 nucleotides match TRBD1. The J segment lost 8 bases and the V segment lost 5 bases, leaving 11 bases of the junction unmatched. The CDR3 runs 15 residues. Germline-derived CDR1 and CDR2 are MNHNS and SASEGT. Here the CDR3 reads CASSPPGQRPGELFF. The CDR3 DNA reads TGTGCCAGCAGTCCGCCGGGACAGAGGCCTGGGGAGCTGTTTTTT.